The entry below gives a single TCR beta chain sequence along with its context. This table comes from immunoSEQ multiplex PCR, and its TCRdb copy is limited to in-frame clones, with some not included. The table records some 100,000 clones, 94% of them present only once. The J segment lost 6 bases and the V segment lost 0 bases, leaving 3 bases of the junction unmatched. Germline CDR1 and CDR2: SGHDT and YYEEEE. The CDR3 loop spans 14 amino acids. This sample was included in a study of OX40 agonist ivuxolimab in advanced cancers. The chain joins TRBV5-6 to TRBJ2-1; 7 positions agree with TRBD1. The sample here was CD4+ or CD8+ T cells sorted from blood, taken in a trial of the OX40 agonist ivuxolimab. The sequence came from an adult with an advanced solid tumor such as melanoma, head and neck, liver or kidney cancer. The CDR3 sequence: CASSLAGQPNEQFF. The CDR3 nucleotides are TGTGCCAGCAGCTTGGCGGGACAGCCCAATGAGCAGTTCTTC.